Below, one T cell receptor beta chain is given with its context. Its antigen is undetermined. The source of the sample is a study of cytomegalovirus exposure and HLA in healthy donors. Study-wide points: Fewer N-insertions than the roughly 670-donor mean were reportedly shown by an Asian-associated ancestry cluster in a later analysis. Later analysis identified a missense DCLRE1C variant that was linked to TCR beta V- and J-gene trimming. It was assumed in the presence/absence analyses that sequencing depth was roughly uniform across donors.

The CDR3 is 12 residues long. CDR1 and CDR2 from the germline V gene are SGHTA and FQGNSA. The V gene lost 1 base and the J gene lost 12 bases, with 10 bases spanning the gap. Amplification used 60 Vbeta primers and 13 Jbeta primers. Sequencing used immunoSEQ multiplex PCR; TCRdb keeps in-frame clones, though not all of them. The listing contains around 55,000 clones. Material: PBMCs. V and J are TRBV7-2 and TRBJ2-1; D perhaps matches TRBD1 (5 bases). The sequence was obtained from a man in his forties or fifties in good health and CMV-seropositive. In nucleotides, the CDR3 is TGTGCCAGCAGCTTAGAGCAGGGAAGGCAGTTCTTC. This gives the protein CASSLEQGRQFF. The full variable domain, its missing parts supplied by reference TRBV7-2 and TRBJ2-1, is GAGVSQSPSNKVTEKGKDVELRCDPISGHTALYWYRQSLGQGLEFLIYFQGNSAPDKSGLPSDRFSAERTGGSVSTLTIQRTQQEDSAVYLCASSLEQGRQFFGPGTRLTVL.